The rows below give T cell receptor beta chains drawn from one sample of a study of shared T cell receptors in the human thymus. Profiling relied on immunoSEQ multiplex PCR, and the TCRdb table lists in-frame clones only, not all of them. Of hundreds of thousands of clones in the sample, more than 75% were seen once. These data are also associated with another study on human thymus T cells.

The sequenced sample consisted of thymocytes. The origin of the receptors is a boy under two years old with a congenital heart defect. Both conserved end residues are part of each CDR3. A D gene is named only where the DNA matches it firmly. Only some rows state a clone size, as once, few, many or a class for expanded clones.

V	size	J	D	DNA	CDR3
TRBV29-1	.	TRBJ2-5	.	TGCAGCGTTGATCCCCTAGCGCCTAAGCTTCAAGAGACCCAGTACTTC	CSVDPLAPKLQETQYF
TRBV30	.	TRBJ2-1	TRBD2	TGTGCCTGGAGTGTATCTCTACGCCGAACTAGCGGGAGGGCCGTGGGCTCCTACAATGAGCAGTTCTTC	CAWSVSLRRTSGRAVGSYNEQFF
TRBV6-1	.	TRBJ2-7	TRBD1	TGTGCCAGCAGTGAATGGGGGGACCGGGACAGGGGATTCTACGAGCAGTACTTC	CASSEWGDRDRGFYEQYF
TRBV9	.	TRBJ2-2	TRBD2	TGTGCCAGCAGCGTAGCGTTAGGCGGGAGGGCCTGGACCGGGGAGCTGTTTTTT	CASSVALGGRAWTGELFF
TRBV28	.	TRBJ2-2	TRBD1	TGTGCCAGCAGTTTTGGGGACAGACCCGGGGAGCTGTTTTTT	CASSFGDRPGELFF
TRBV10-2	.	TRBJ2-3	TRBD2	TGCGCCAGCAGGGGTAACCCGGGAGGAGGAGGCGCGGCGCAGTATTTT	CASRGNPGGGGAAQYF
TRBV6-1	.	TRBJ1-4	.	TGTGCCAGCAGTCATGGGGAGGAAATAAGGGAAAAACTGTTTTTT	CASSHGEEIREKLFF
TRBV15	.	TRBJ2-1	TRBD2	TGTGCCACCAGCATTAGGACTAGCGGGGAACACTACAATGAGCAGTTCTTC	CATSIRTSGEHYNEQFF
TRBV4-3	.	TRBJ2-7	TRBD1	TGCGCCAGTGGACAGGGGAGGGCCTACGAGCAGTACTTC	CASGQGRAYEQYF
TRBV7-2	.	TRBJ1-2	.	TGTGCCAGCAGCCCGACCTCCCCATCCCCGGACTGCTATGGCTACACCTTC	CASSPTSPSPDCYGYTF
TRBV5-1	.	TRBJ2-7	TRBD1	TGCGCCAGCAACCCGACAGGGGCGGGATCCTACGAGCAGTACTTC	CASNPTGAGSYEQYF
TRBV25-1	.	TRBJ1-3	TRBD1	TGTGCCAGCAGCCCCCCGCCGGGACAGGTTAACTCTGGAAACACCATATATTTT	CASSPPPGQVNSGNTIYF
TRBV4-3	few	TRBJ2-7	TRBD1	TGCGCCAGCAGCCAAGATCGGACAGGACGCTACGAGCAGTACTTC	CASSQDRTGRYEQYF
TRBV11-3	.	TRBJ1-4	.	TGTGCCAGCAGCTTAGGGAAACAGGGAGCTAATGAAAAACTGTTTTTT	CASSLGKQGANEKLFF
TRBV25-1	once	TRBJ2-1	TRBD2	TGTGCCAGCAGTGAACCCGGGAGGGGACTAGCGGGAGACGATGAGCAGTTCTTC	CASSEPGRGLAGDDEQFF
TRBV5-4	.	TRBJ1-2	TRBD1	TGTGCCAGCAGCTTGGGGGACAGGGAGTATGGCTACACCTTC	CASSLGDREYGYTF
TRBV5-1	.	TRBJ2-1	.	TGCGCCAGCAGCTTGCGGGGGGAGCAGTTCTTC	CASSLRGEQFF
TRBV2	.	TRBJ2-5	.	TGTGCCAGCACTAGTACGGAGACCCAGTACTTC	CASTSTETQYF
TRBV29-1	.	TRBJ2-3	TRBD2	TGCAGCGTTGAAGTGGGACTACTCCGGTCGTTACATACGCAGTATTTT	CSVEVGLLRSLHTQYF
TRBV14	few	TRBJ1-1	.	TGTGCCAGCAGCCAAGGCGCCTTGAACACTGAAGCTTTCTTT	CASSQGALNTEAFF
TRBV30	.	TRBJ2-7	.	TGTGCGGCGCAGGATGGGGAGCAGTACTTC	CAAQDGEQYF
TRBV5-1	.	TRBJ2-2	.	TGCGCCAGCAGATCCGACAGCCTTGCCGGGGAGCTGTTTTTT	CASRSDSLAGELFF
TRBV13	.	TRBJ2-1	TRBD2	TGTGCCAGCAGCTCCTCCGGGACTAGCGGGAGCTCCTACAATGAGCAGTTCTTC	CASSSSGTSGSSYNEQFF
TRBV4-3	.	TRBJ2-7	TRBD2	TGCGCCAGCAGCCAAGAGGGGGGACTAGCGGGAAGGGCCGAGCAGTACTTC	CASSQEGGLAGRAEQYF
TRBV28	once	TRBJ2-3	TRBD1	TGTGCCAGCCTCTGGACAGGGGAAGGCACAGATACGCAGTATTTT	CASLWTGEGTDTQYF
TRBV30	.	TRBJ2-7	TRBD2	TGTGCCTGGAGCACACCACAGACGGGAGGCCCCTACGAGCAGTACTTC	CAWSTPQTGGPYEQYF
TRBV15	.	TRBJ1-5	.	TGTGCCACCAGGGCCCAGGACCCGCGGGGGGATCAGCCCCAGCATTTT	CATRAQDPRGDQPQHF